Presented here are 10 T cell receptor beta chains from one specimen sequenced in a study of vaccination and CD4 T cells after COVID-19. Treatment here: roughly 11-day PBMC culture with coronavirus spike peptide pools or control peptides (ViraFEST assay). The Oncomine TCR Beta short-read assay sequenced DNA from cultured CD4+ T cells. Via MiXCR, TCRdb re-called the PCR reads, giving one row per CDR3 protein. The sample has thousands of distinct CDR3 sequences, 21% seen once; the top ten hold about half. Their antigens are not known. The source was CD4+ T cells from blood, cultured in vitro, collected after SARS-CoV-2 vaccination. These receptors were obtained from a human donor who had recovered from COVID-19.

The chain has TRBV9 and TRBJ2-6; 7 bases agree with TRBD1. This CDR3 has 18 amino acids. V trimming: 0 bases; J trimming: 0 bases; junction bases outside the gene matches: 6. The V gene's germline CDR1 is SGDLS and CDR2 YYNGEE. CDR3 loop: CASSVGTGAGSGANVLTF. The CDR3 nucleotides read TGTGCCAGCAGCGTAGGTACAGGGGCGGGCTCTGGGGCCAACGTCCTGACTTTC.

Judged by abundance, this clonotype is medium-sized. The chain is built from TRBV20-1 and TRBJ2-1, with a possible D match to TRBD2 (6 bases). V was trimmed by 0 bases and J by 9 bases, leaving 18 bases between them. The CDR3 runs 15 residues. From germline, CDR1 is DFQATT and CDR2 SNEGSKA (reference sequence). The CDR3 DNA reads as TGCAGTGCTAGAGATCGGCTAGCGCCCAGCGGTGAGCAGTTCTTC. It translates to CSARDRLAPSGEQFF.

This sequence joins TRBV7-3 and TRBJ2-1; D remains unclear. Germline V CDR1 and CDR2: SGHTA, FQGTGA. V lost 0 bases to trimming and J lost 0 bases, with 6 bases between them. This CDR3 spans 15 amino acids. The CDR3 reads CASSLTLHSYNEQFF. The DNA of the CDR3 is TGTGCCAGCAGCTTAACGTTGCACTCCTACAATGAGCAGTTCTTC. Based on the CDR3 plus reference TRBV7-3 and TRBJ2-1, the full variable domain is GAGVSQTPSNKVTEKGKYVELRCDPISGHTALYWYRQSLGQGPEFLIYFQGTGAADDSGLPNDRFFAVRPEGSVSTLKIQRTERGDSAVYLCASSLTLHSYNEQFFGPGTRLTVL.

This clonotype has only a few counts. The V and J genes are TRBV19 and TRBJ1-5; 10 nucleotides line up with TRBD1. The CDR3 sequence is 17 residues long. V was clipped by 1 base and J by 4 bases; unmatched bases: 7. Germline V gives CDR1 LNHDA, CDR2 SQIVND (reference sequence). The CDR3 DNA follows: TGTGCCAGTAGTATAGGGTTGGGACAGGGGTTGAATCAGCCCCAGCATTTT. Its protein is CASSIGLGQGLNQPQHF.

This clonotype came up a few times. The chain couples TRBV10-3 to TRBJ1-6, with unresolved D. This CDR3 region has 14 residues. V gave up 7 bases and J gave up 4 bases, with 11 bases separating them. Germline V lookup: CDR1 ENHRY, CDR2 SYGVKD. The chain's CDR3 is CAITPDGYNSPLHF. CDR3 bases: TGTGCCATCACCCCCGACGGGTATAATTCACCCCTCCACTTT.

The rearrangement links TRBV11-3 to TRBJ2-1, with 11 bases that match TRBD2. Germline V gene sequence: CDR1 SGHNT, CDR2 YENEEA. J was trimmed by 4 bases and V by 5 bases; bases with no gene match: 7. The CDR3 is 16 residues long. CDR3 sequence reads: CASSPLAGGKYNEQFF. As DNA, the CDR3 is TGTGCCAGCAGCCCCTTAGCGGGGGGGAAATACAATGAGCAGTTCTTC.

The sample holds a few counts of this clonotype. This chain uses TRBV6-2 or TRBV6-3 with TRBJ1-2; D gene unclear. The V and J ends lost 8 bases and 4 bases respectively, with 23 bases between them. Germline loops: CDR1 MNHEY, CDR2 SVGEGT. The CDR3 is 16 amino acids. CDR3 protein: CASYGPHRPTSYGYTF. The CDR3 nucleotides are TGTGCCAGCTATGGTCCCCACCGACCCACCTCCTATGGCTACACCTTC.

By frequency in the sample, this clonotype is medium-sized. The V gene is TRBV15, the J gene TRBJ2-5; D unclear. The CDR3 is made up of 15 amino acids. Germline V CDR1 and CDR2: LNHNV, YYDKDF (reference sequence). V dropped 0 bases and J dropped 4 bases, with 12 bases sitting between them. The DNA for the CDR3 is TGTGCCACCAGCAGAGATCGGGCAAGTCGAGAGACCCAGTACTTC. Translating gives CATSRDRASRETQYF.

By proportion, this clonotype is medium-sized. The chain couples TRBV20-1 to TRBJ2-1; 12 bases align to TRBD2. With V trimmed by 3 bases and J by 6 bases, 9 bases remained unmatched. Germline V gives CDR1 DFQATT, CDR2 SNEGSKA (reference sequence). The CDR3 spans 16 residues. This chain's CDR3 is CSASGGLLAGGNEQFF. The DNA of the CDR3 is TGCAGTGCTAGCGGAGGGCTACTAGCGGGGGGCAATGAGCAGTTCTTC.

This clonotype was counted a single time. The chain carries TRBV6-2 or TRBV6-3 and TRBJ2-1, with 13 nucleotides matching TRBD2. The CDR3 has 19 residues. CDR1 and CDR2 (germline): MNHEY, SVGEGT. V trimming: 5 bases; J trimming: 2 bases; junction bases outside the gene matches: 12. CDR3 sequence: CASSRGLAGDLLTYNEQFF. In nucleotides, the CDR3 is TGTGCCAGCAGTCGCGGACTAGCGGGGGACCTATTAACCTACAATGAGCAGTTCTTC.